Presented here are 8 T cell receptor beta chains from one specimen sequenced in a study of neurological immune-mediated disorders. TCRdb re-derived calls from the 5' RACE reads in MiXCR, one entry per CDR3 protein. The data contain some 16,000 distinct CDR3 sequences, about 22% of them singletons. Sequenced input: PBMCs. The source of these receptors is a man in his fifties in good health.

This clonotype was counted ten times or more. The gene calls are TRBV7-8 and TRBJ2-7; no firm D call. V was pared by 3 bases and J by 3 bases, with 9 bases between. The germline V gene encodes CDR1 SGHVS and CDR2 FQNEAQ. The CDR3 has 13 residues. The CDR3 DNA sequence: TGTGCCAGCAGCTTTGGAGAGAGCTACGAGCAGTACTTC. Encoded protein: CASSFGESYEQYF.

This clonotype was counted many times. The gene calls are TRBV7-8 and TRBJ2-7, with TRBD1 matching 7 bases. The junction had 10 bases not matched to a gene; V was cut back by 8 bases and J by 6 bases. The CDR3 loop spans 13 amino acids. The germline gives CDR1 SGHVS, CDR2 FQNEAQ. The CDR3: CASGWGPGGEQYF. In DNA, the CDR3 is TGTGCCAGCGGGTGGGGTCCAGGGGGCGAGCAGTACTTC.

Many counts were recorded for this clonotype. The chain joins TRBV20-1 to TRBJ2-3; D is undetermined. With 3 bases removed from V and 2 bases from J, the gap between germline ends came to 24 bases. Germline lookup yields CDR1 DFQATT and CDR2 SNEGSKA (reference sequence). The CDR3 spans 18 residues. The CDR3 coding sequence is TGCAGTGCTAGGATTTACAGCCACCCAAGCCTTGTCACAGATACGCAGTATTTT. Amino acid sequence: CSARIYSHPSLVTDTQYF.

In its sample, this clonotype was seen many times. V is TRBV20-1 and J is TRBJ1-5, with no clear D. The CDR3 totals 15 residues. Germline V lookup: CDR1 DFQATT, CDR2 SNEGSKA (reference sequence). Deletions cut 0 bases from V and 3 bases from J, with 12 bases between. DNA for the CDR3: TGCAGTGCTAGAGAAAGGGAACGGTACAATCAGCCCCAGCATTTT. Protein: CSARERERYNQPQHF.

This clonotype was picked up many times. The gene calls are TRBV4-3 and TRBJ2-1, with 11 bases matching TRBD2. The V and J ends lost 3 bases and 4 bases, in that order; junction bases with no gene match: 8. Germline V gene lookup returns CDR1 LGHNA and CDR2 YSLEER. This CDR3 spans 17 amino acids. The CDR3 nucleotides are TGCGCCAGCAGCCATGGAGAAGGGACTAGCGGATACAATGAGCAGTTCTTC. Translating it yields CASSHGEGTSGYNEQFF.

This clonotype was recorded a few times. The chain carries TRBV20-1 and TRBJ2-4; D remains ambiguous. The germline V gene encodes CDR1 DFQATT and CDR2 SNEGSKA (reference sequence). V shed 6 bases and J shed 3 bases, with 12 bases lying between them. This CDR3 comprises 13 residues. The CDR3 sequence: CSAPKEVKNIQYF. The CDR3 DNA follows: TGCAGTGCCCCTAAAGAGGTCAAAAACATTCAGTACTTC.

This clonotype has only one observation. The limits of the CDR3 on the DNA are not certain, so only TCRdb's listed CDR3 is given. The CDR3 region is CASSFYICSADDSNYGYTF. The V gene is TRBV11-1, the J gene TRBJ1-2; the table calls TRBD1, which could not be checked here. Termini included, the CDR3 measures 19 amino acids. Germline V lookup: CDR1 SGHAT, CDR2 FQDESV (reference sequence).

This clonotype was recorded many times. The V gene is TRBV20-1, the J gene TRBJ2-3; no firm D call. The germline V gene encodes CDR1 DFQATT and CDR2 SNEGSKA (reference sequence). This CDR3 spans 14 amino acids. V was shortened by 4 bases and J by 2 bases, with 13 bases between the two germline ends. The CDR3 sequence is CSANGLENTDTQYF. CDR3 nucleotide sequence: TGCAGTGCTAATGGCCTGGAGAACACAGATACGCAGTATTTT.